What follows are 20 T cell receptor beta chains derived from one specimen sequenced in a study of blood T cell repertoires in COVID-19. Data came from immunoSEQ multiplex PCR; TCRdb stores just in-frame clones and leaves some out. Of about 220,000 clones listed, 80% to 90% were seen once; the top ten hold approximately 14%. The sequencing input was PBMCs or T cells enriched from blood (not recorded which). Receptor source: a woman between 45 and 65 years old with acute COVID-19.

The chain is built from TRBV14 and TRBJ1-1; possibly TRBD1 for D (5 bases). Trimming stripped 4 bases from V and 1 base from J, with 10 bases between. Per the germline V gene, CDR1 is SGHDN and CDR2 is FVKESK. The CDR3 runs 14 residues. The CDR3 bases are TGTGCCAGCAGCCCGGGGGAAGGGAACACTGAAGCTTTCTTT. Protein: CASSPGEGNTEAFF.

The chain links TRBV5-1 to TRBJ2-3; D remains unclear. V was shortened by 0 bases and J by 0 bases, with 8 bases between the two germline ends. Germline V gene sequence: CDR1 SGHRS, CDR2 YFSETQ. There are 15 residues in the CDR3. CDR3 in amino acids: CASSLAPGSTDTQYF. The DNA for the CDR3 is TGCGCCAGCAGCTTGGCCCCGGGTAGCACAGATACGCAGTATTTT.

This clone occurred a few times. The CDR3 region is CASSSLSGANVLTF. The CDR3 DNA is TGTGCCAGCAGCTCACTCTCTGGGGCCAACGTCCTGACTTTC. The chain uses TRBV11-2 and TRBJ2-6; D remains ambiguous. The CDR3 extends over 14 amino acids. Trimming left V 4 bases short and J 0 bases short, with 4 bases between. Per germline, CDR1 SGHAT and CDR2 FQNNGV.

The chain recombines TRBV2 with TRBJ2-1, with 9 bases identical to TRBD2. Trimming took 7 bases from V and 9 from J; bases not matched to a gene: 10. The CDR3 is made up of 14 amino acids. Germline V lookup: CDR1 SNHLY, CDR2 FYNNEI. CDR3 nucleotides: TGTGCCAGCAAGTGGCTAGCGGGGTCGGGTGAGCAGTTCTTC. It yields the protein CASKWLAGSGEQFF.

The chain recombines TRBV28 with TRBJ1-5; D gene unclear. The V and J ends lost 1 base and 6 bases respectively, with 4 bases between them. The CDR3 length is 12 residues. Germline lookup yields CDR1 MDHEN and CDR2 SYDVKM. The CDR3, as DNA: TGTGCCAGCAGTTTATCGGGTCAGCCCCAGCATTTT. Translated: CASSLSGQPQHF.

The V gene is TRBV7-3, the J gene TRBJ1-6; 7 bases are a match to TRBD1. Germline V CDR1 and CDR2: SGHTA, FQGTGA. The CDR3 loop spans 16 amino acids. The ends lost 5 bases at V and 7 bases at J; junction bases unmatched: 11. CDR3 bases: TGTGCCAGCAGCCAAAATCAACAGGGGAGCAATTCACCCCTCCACTTT. This sequence encodes CASSQNQQGSNSPLHF. The full variable domain, completed using reference TRBV7-3 and TRBJ1-6, is GAGVSQTPSNKVTEKGKYVELRCDPISGHTALYWYRQSLGQGPEFLIYFQGTGAADDSGLPNDRFFAVRPEGSVSTLKIQRTERGDSAVYLCASSQNQQGSNSPLHFGNGTRLTVT.

V gene TRBV6-2 or TRBV6-3 combines with J gene TRBJ2-1; TRBD2 matches 7 bases. The CDR3 totals 14 residues. Germline V gene data show CDR1 as MNHEY and CDR2 as SVGEGT. The V segment lost 2 bases and the J segment 5 bases; nucleotides outside the gene matches: 3. For the CDR3, the DNA is TGTGCCAGCAGTTACGGCGGGAGTAACAATGAGCAGTTCTTC. Amino acid sequence: CASSYGGSNNEQFF.

The chain couples TRBV28 to TRBJ1-6; no clear D. Trimming left V 3 bases short and J 9 bases short, with 6 bases between. The germline V gene has CDR1 MDHEN and CDR2 SYDVKM. CDR3 size: 12 residues. CDR3 in amino acids: CASSFGRSPLHF. The CDR3 DNA follows: TGTGCCAGCAGTTTTGGGCGTTCACCCCTCCACTTT.

Comment on this clone: This CDR3 is also generated by other DNA sequences in the sample. The chain is built from TRBV5-1 and TRBJ2-5; TRBD2 matches 11 bases. With V trimmed by 5 bases and J by 1 base, 4 bases remained unmatched. The CDR3 is 15 residues long. Germline CDR1 and CDR2: SGHRS and YFSETQ. CDR3 coding DNA: TGCGCCAGCAGTTCGGGACTAGCGGCCCAAGAGACCCAGTACTTC. This gives the protein CASSSGLAAQETQYF.

The chain couples TRBV28 to TRBJ2-7, with D possibly matching TRBD1 (6 bases). This CDR3 contains 14 residues. Between the trimmed V and J ends, which lost 6 bases and 4 bases, there was a span of 16 bases. Germline V gene sequence: CDR1 MDHEN, CDR2 SYDVKM. The CDR3 DNA sequence: TGTGCCAGCAGCCCGCTGGGGGCGCATTACGAGCAGTACTTC. This gives the protein CASSPLGAHYEQYF. Together with reference TRBV28 and TRBJ2-7, the CDR3 gives the full variable domain: DVKVTQSSRYLVKRTGEKVFLECVQDMDHENMFWYRQDPGLGLRLIYFSYDVKMKEKGDIPEGYSVSREKKERFSLILESASTNQTSMYLCASSPLGAHYEQYFGPGTRLTVT.

This clone was detected only once. The chain recombines TRBV2 with TRBJ2-7, with D hard to call. Germline loops: CDR1 SNHLY, CDR2 FYNNEI. Trimming stripped 6 bases from V and 2 bases from J, with 8 bases between. The CDR3 contains 12 residues. CDR3 sequence: CASRSGAYEQYF. The CDR3 nucleotides are TGTGCCAGCAGGTCGGGTGCCTACGAGCAGTACTTC.

The chain carries TRBV3-1 (or the pseudogene TRBV3-2) and TRBJ1-1; D is undetermined. V gave up 0 bases and J gave up 1 base, with 9 bases separating them. Germline V CDR1 and CDR2: LGHDT, YNNKEL (reference sequence). The length of the CDR3 is 15 residues. This CDR3 is CASSQDRHPNTEAFF. The CDR3 DNA reads TGTGCCAGCAGCCAAGATCGACACCCGAACACTGAAGCTTTCTTT.

V gene TRBV5-8 combines with J gene TRBJ2-1; 9 positions agree with TRBD1. Germline CDR1 and CDR2: SGHTS and YDEGEE. With V trimmed by 1 base and J by 6 bases, 5 bases remained unmatched. This CDR3 is built from 15 residues. CDR3 in DNA: TGTGCCAGCAGCTTGAGGGGGACAGGGAGCAATGAGCAGTTCTTC. This gives the protein CASSLRGTGSNEQFF.

The chain joins TRBV28 to TRBJ2-5, with TRBD2 as a possible D gene (6 bases). V was trimmed by 3 bases and J by 2 bases, leaving 28 bases between them. Germline V gene sequence: CDR1 MDHEN, CDR2 SYDVKM. The CDR3 is made up of 20 amino acids. The chain's CDR3 is CASSFPSRSGDLTQQETQYF. CDR3 coding DNA: TGTGCCAGCAGTTTTCCATCTAGGTCGGGAGACCTTACGCAGCAAGAGACCCAGTACTTC.

The chain links TRBV19 to TRBJ2-2, with 8 bases lining up with TRBD2. V shed 4 bases and J 5 bases; nucleotides not matched to a gene: 9. The CDR3 covers 16 residues. Germline V gene data show CDR1 as LNHDA and CDR2 as SQIVND (reference sequence). The CDR3 is CASSTSAGEGTGELFF. CDR3 nucleotides: TGTGCCAGTAGTACCTCAGCGGGAGAAGGTACCGGGGAGCTGTTTTTT. Full variable domain (outside the CDR3, taken from reference TRBV19 and TRBJ2-2): DGGITQSPKYLFRKEGQNVTLSCEQNLNHDAMYWYRQDPGQGLRLIYYSQIVNDFQKGDIAEGYSVSREKKESFPLTVTSAQKNPTAFYLCASSTSAGEGTGELFFGEGSRLTVL.

This clone has a count of ten or more. The chain is built from TRBV18 and TRBJ2-5; 13 positions agree with TRBD2. Germline V gene data show CDR1 as KGHSH and CDR2 as LQKENI. The CDR3 length is 17 residues. V shed 2 bases and J 4 bases; nucleotides not matched to a gene: 7. Here the CDR3 DNA reads TGTGCCAGCTCACCATGGACTAGCGGGAGTAGTGTAGAGACCCAGTACTTC. Encoded protein: CASSPWTSGSSVETQYF.

CDR3 residues: CSAGGGKGNQPQHF. The CDR3 DNA sequence: TGCAGCGCCGGTGGAGGGAAGGGCAATCAGCCCCAGCATTTT. The chain links TRBV29-1 to TRBJ1-5; D gene unclear. The CDR3 is 14 amino acids. The V end lost 7 bases, the J end lost 2 bases, and 15 bases lay between the germline ends. Per germline, CDR1 SQVTM and CDR2 ANQGSEA.

This rearrangement joins TRBV13 to TRBJ2-1; 8 positions agree with TRBD2. The V segment lost 0 bases and the J segment 7 bases; nucleotides outside the gene matches: 11. This CDR3 has 17 residues. CDR1 PRHDT and CDR2 FYEKMQ come from the germline V gene (reference sequence). CDR3 region: CASSLGASGPLGNEQFF. In nucleotides, the CDR3 is TGTGCCAGCAGCTTAGGGGCTAGCGGGCCTCTCGGGAATGAGCAGTTCTTC.

J is TRBJ2-7 and V is TRBV28; no clear D. With 5 bases removed from V and 3 bases from J, the gap between germline ends came to 8 bases. The CDR3 spans 12 residues. The germline V gene encodes CDR1 MDHEN and CDR2 SYDVKM. This CDR3 is CASSPPSYEQYF. The CDR3 bases are TGTGCCAGCAGTCCCCCCAGCTACGAGCAGTACTTC.

V is TRBV6-2 or TRBV6-3 and J is TRBJ2-5; D may be TRBD1 (6 bases). V was pared by 1 base and J by 2 bases, with 11 bases between. Looked up from germline, CDR1 is MNHEY and CDR2 is SVGEGT. CDR3 length equals 15 residues. The CDR3 reads CASSYLGAGQETQYF. The DNA for the CDR3 is TGTGCCAGCAGTTACTTGGGGGCCGGACAAGAGACCCAGTACTTC.